This T cell receptor (beta chain) derives from a study of human T cells and chemical hapten exposure. Notes on the study in general: After DPC sensitization, TCRs above 1 in 1000 frequency showed no change.

Germline loops: CDR1 MDHEN, CDR2 SYDVKM. V gave up 3 bases and J gave up 0 bases, with 6 bases separating them. The CDR3 contains 13 residues. A single record per CDR3 protein comes from TCRdb applying MiXCR to the RACE reads. Of roughly 130,000 distinct CDR3 sequences listed, 10% to 12% are singletons. The time point: patch test 3, about 24 weeks after DPC sensitization. The treatment: therapeutic diphenylcyclopropenone sensitization with weekly scalp DPC. This clonotype has a count of ten or more. The antigen remains undetermined. The sample consisted of whole blood, taken in connection with sensitization to the hapten diphenylcyclopropenone (DPC). This TCR came from a woman between 45 and 60 years old with alopecia areata. Some clones in this sample may be carry-over from other donors' samples. The rearrangement joins TRBV28 to TRBJ2-7; D not certain. CDR3 DNA sequence: TGTGCCAGCAGTTTGCCAGGCTCCTACGAGCAGTACTTC. This translates into CASSLPGSYEQYF.